This TCR beta chain was obtained from a study of a mutant IDH1 vaccine in newly diagnosed glioma. Study-wide background: In some groups vaccination began 4-6 weeks post-radiotherapy; others received it with temozolomide. Mean patient age was roughly 43 years; around 60% were male and approximately 40% female.

This sample's time point: week 35, safety follow-up. Vaccination comprised doses that each held 300 ug of mutant IDH1 20-mer peptide, plus topical imiquimod. Patients came in for eight vaccinations, in weeks 1, 3, 5, 7, 11, 15, 19 and 23. Clones were sequenced by immunoSEQ multiplex PCR, and TCRdb holds only the in-frame ones, with some missing. This sample yields 40,000 to 60,000 clones, of which roughly 80% are seen a single time; around 6.7% belongs to the top ten. Of note for this clone: The antigen is undetermined.

The origin of this receptor is a man in his forties or fifties with glioma. Sequenced material: PBMCs, taken from a glioma patient whose treatment included an IDH1 peptide vaccine.

The DNA for the CDR3 is TGTGCCAGCACCGCCGGGATTTCTAACTATGGCTACACCTTC. Protein: CASTAGISNYGYTF. The V and J genes are TRBV5-4 and TRBJ1-2; no definite D call. Trimming removed 6 bases at V and 0 bases at J, with 12 bases between. The CDR3 is 14 amino acids. Germline V CDR1 and CDR2: SGHNT, YYREEE (reference sequence).